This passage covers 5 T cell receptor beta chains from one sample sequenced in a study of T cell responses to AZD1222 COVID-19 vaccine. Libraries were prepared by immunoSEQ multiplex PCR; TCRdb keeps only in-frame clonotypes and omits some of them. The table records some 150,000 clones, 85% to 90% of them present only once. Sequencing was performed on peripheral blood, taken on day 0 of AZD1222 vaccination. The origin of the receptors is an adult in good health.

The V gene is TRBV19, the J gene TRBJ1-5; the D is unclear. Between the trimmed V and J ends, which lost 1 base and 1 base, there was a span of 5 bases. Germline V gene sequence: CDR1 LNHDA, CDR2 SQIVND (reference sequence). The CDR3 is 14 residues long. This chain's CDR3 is CASSIVGSNQPQHF. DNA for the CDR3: TGTGCCAGTAGTATAGTCGGCAGCAATCAGCCCCAGCATTTT.

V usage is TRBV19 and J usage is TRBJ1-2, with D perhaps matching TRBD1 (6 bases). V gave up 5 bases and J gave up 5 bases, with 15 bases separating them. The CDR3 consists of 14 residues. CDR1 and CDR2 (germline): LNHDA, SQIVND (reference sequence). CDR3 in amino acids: CASSGRTANYGYTF. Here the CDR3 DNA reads TGTGCCAGTAGTGGACGGACAGCGAATTATGGCTACACCTTC.

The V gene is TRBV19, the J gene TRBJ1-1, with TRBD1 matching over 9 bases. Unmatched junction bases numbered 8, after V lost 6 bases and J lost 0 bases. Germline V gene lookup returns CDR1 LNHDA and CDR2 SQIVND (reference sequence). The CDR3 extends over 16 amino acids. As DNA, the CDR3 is TGTGCCAGTAGCTATGCACAGGGGGCGCTGAACACTGAAGCTTTCTTT. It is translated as CASSYAQGALNTEAFF.

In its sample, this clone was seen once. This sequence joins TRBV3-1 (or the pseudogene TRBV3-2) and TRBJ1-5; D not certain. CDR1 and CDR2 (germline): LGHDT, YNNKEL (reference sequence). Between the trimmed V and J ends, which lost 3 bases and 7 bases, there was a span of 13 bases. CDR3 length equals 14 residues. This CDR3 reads CASSHSLMGQPQHF. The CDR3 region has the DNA TGTGCCAGCAGCCACTCCCTTATGGGGCAGCCCCAGCATTTT.

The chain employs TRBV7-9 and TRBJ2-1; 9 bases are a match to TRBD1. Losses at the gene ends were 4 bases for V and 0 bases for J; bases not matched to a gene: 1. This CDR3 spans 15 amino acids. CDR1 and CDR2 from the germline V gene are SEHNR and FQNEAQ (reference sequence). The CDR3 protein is CASSSTGGSYNEQFF. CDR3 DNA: TGTGCCAGCAGCTCGACAGGGGGCTCCTACAATGAGCAGTTCTTC.